This entry concerns a single TCR beta chain. Its antigen is still unknown. This record belongs to a study of cytomegalovirus exposure and HLA in healthy donors. The CDR3 totals 13 residues. Trimming took 4 bases from V and 4 from J; bases not matched to a gene: 2. CDR1 is MNHNS and CDR2 is SASEGT in the germline V gene. PCR employed 60 Vbeta and 13 Jbeta primers. Only in-frame clones appear in the TCRdb table, and some are missing; sequencing was by immunoSEQ multiplex PCR. The data contain over 150,000 clones, roughly 90% of them singletons. Notes on the study in general: Reportedly, diagnosis of cytomegalovirus status by the classifier showed high specificity and sensitivity.

The rearrangement links TRBV6-1 to TRBJ1-1; 8 bases match TRBD1. Source material: PBMCs. The receptor's source is a girl under two years old in good health and CMV-seronegative. DNA for the CDR3: TGTGCCAGCAGTGTCACAGGGGGCACTGAAGCTTTCTTT. Residues: CASSVTGGTEAFF.